The 23 T cell receptor beta chains in this list originate from one sample, sequenced in a study of T cell responses to AZD1222 COVID-19 vaccine. Sequencing was performed with immunoSEQ multiplex PCR; in TCRdb, only in-frame clones are kept and a portion is missing. The sample holds approximately 140,000 clones, 82% seen once. The material was peripheral blood, obtained on day 0 of MenACWY control vaccination. The receptors shown here come from an adult in good health.

The chain has TRBV11-1 and TRBJ2-3; 12 bases match TRBD2. Germline-derived CDR1 and CDR2 are SGHAT and FQDESV (reference sequence). This CDR3 spans 15 amino acids. The V and J ends lost 5 bases and 3 bases, in that order; junction bases with no gene match: 3. CDR3 sequence (DNA): TGTGCCAGCAGCCCAACTAGCGGGGGGACAGATACGCAGTATTTT. The encoded protein is CASSPTSGGTDTQYF.

The genes are TRBV2 and TRBJ2-7, with D possibly being TRBD2 (5 bases). The ends were cut back, 1 base at V and 3 bases at J, with 13 bases in the middle. Per germline, CDR1 SNHLY and CDR2 FYNNEI. The CDR3 has 15 amino acids. This chain's CDR3 is CASSEDSLGGYEQYF. The CDR3 bases are TGTGCCAGCAGTGAAGACAGCCTCGGAGGCTACGAGCAGTACTTC.

The chain has TRBV19 and TRBJ2-3; no clear D gene. Trimming took off 5 bases at V and 4 bases at J, with 10 bases between the two ends. Looked up from germline, CDR1 is LNHDA and CDR2 is SQIVND (reference sequence). The CDR3 totals 13 residues. CDR3 residues: CASSVGLADTQYF. The CDR3 nucleotides read TGTGCCAGTAGTGTCGGGTTGGCAGATACGCAGTATTTT.

This clone appeared a few times. The gene calls are TRBV7-9 and TRBJ1-6; D possibly corresponds to TRBD1 (6 bases). The CDR3 has 13 residues. V lost 1 base to trimming and J lost 8 bases, with 6 bases between them. CDR1 is SEHNR and CDR2 is FQNEAQ in the germline V gene (reference sequence). CDR3 region: CASSLDRDSPLHF. The CDR3 bases are TGTGCCAGCAGCTTAGACAGGGATTCACCCCTCCACTTT.

This chain links TRBV20-1 with TRBJ1-2, with D unclear. The CDR3 is made up of 12 amino acids. Germline V gene data show CDR1 as DFQATT and CDR2 as SNEGSKA (reference sequence). The ends were cut back, 3 bases at V and 6 bases at J, with 11 bases in the middle. CDR3 sequence reads: CSASNIYNGYTF. CDR3 DNA sequence: TGCAGTGCTAGTAACATCTATAATGGCTACACCTTC.

This clone was seen a single time. The chain employs TRBV27 and TRBJ1-5; 8 nucleotides align to TRBD1. CDR3 length: 20 residues. Losses at the gene ends were 5 bases for V and 2 bases for J; bases not matched to a gene: 20. Germline V gene sequence: CDR1 MNHEY, CDR2 SMNVEV (reference sequence). CDR3: CASSPGTGGKGTVGNQPQHF. Written as DNA, the CDR3 is TGTGCCAGCAGTCCCGGTACAGGGGGAAAGGGGACGGTGGGCAATCAGCCCCAGCATTTT.

The count of this clone is one. The genes are TRBV3-1 (or the pseudogene TRBV3-2) and TRBJ2-7; 10 nucleotides agree with TRBD1. The CDR3 is made up of 13 amino acids. CDR1 is LGHDT, CDR2 YNNKEL, per germline (reference sequence). The J segment lost 5 bases and the V segment lost 4 bases, leaving 2 bases of the junction unmatched. CDR3 DNA: TGTGCCAGCAGCCGACAGGGGGCCGACGAGCAGTACGTC. This codes for CASSRQGADEQYV.

This clone was seen only once. This chain connects TRBV6-5 to TRBJ1-2; tentative D call: TRBD1 (5 bases). With 0 bases removed from V and 8 bases from J, the gap between germline ends came to 16 bases. There are 15 residues in the CDR3. Germline V gives CDR1 MNHEY, CDR2 SVGAGI. CDR3 region: CASSYSFAGDQGYTF. DNA for the CDR3: TGTGCCAGCAGTTACTCGTTCGCGGGGGATCAAGGCTACACCTTC.

The V call is TRBV20-1, the J call TRBJ1-4; D unresolved. V was shortened by 3 bases and J by 0 bases, with 14 bases between the two germline ends. Germline values: CDR1 DFQATT, CDR2 SNEGSKA (reference sequence). This CDR3 is 16 amino acids long. The CDR3 here is CSASPSQRSTNEKLFF. CDR3 DNA sequence: TGCAGTGCTAGTCCCTCCCAGCGTTCAACTAATGAAAAACTGTTTTTT.

The chain couples TRBV5-1 to TRBJ2-5; the D gene is possibly TRBD2 (6 bases). CDR1 and CDR2 (germline): SGHRS, YFSETQ. Trimming shortened V by 4 bases and J by 5 bases, and 18 bases separated the two germline ends. The CDR3 is 15 amino acids. CDR3 in amino acids: CASSENFGTPETQYF. DNA of the CDR3: TGCGCCAGCAGCGAAAACTTCGGGACTCCGGAGACCCAGTACTTC.

This chain connects TRBV3-1 (or the pseudogene TRBV3-2) to TRBJ2-3, with 7 bases identical to TRBD2. The CDR3 consists of 14 residues. The V gene end was trimmed by 6 bases and the J gene end by 2 bases; junction bases not matched to a gene: 5. The germline CDR1 and CDR2 sequences are LGHDT and YNNKEL (reference sequence). CDR3 in amino acids: CASRSSGHTDTQYF. For the CDR3, the DNA is TGTGCCAGCAGGTCTAGCGGACACACAGATACGCAGTATTTT.

V is TRBV7-6 and J is TRBJ1-5, with unresolved D. Germline V gives CDR1 SGHVS, CDR2 FNYEAQ. This CDR3 region has 10 residues. Trimming took 9 bases from V and 4 from J, leaving 4 bases between them. Written as DNA, the CDR3 is TGTGCCAGTCCGAATCAGCCCCAGCATTTT. Amino acids: CASPNQPQHF.

V and J are TRBV28 and TRBJ1-3; TRBD1 matches 8 bases. Germline CDR1 MDHEN, CDR2 SYDVKM. J lost 8 bases, V lost 6 bases, and 6 bases had no gene match. The CDR3 length is 13 residues. CDR3 bases: TGTGCCAGCAGGCCGGGACAGGTCGACACCATATATTTT. Amino acids: CASRPGQVDTIYF.

The gene calls are TRBV29-1 and TRBJ2-5; D is possibly TRBD2 (5 bases). Germline V gene sequence: CDR1 SQVTM, CDR2 ANQGSEA. V lost 3 bases and J lost 5, with 10 bases in between. This CDR3 comprises 12 residues. The CDR3 sequence is CSVELGGETQYF. DNA for the CDR3: TGCAGCGTTGAGTTAGGAGGTGAGACCCAGTACTTC.

The chain has TRBV2 and TRBJ2-7; 11 nucleotides line up with TRBD2. V lost 4 bases and J lost 5; bases outside the gene matches: 7. Germline CDR1 reads SNHLY; CDR2 reads FYNNEI. CDR3 length: 15 amino acids. Written as DNA, the CDR3 is TGTGCCAGCAGTGTTCTTAGCGGGGGGGCGAACGAGCAGTACGTC. It specifies CASSVLSGGANEQYV.

This chain links TRBV4-1 with TRBJ2-1, with 14 bases that match TRBD2. The CDR3 contains 17 residues. Trimming removed 3 bases from V and 3 bases from J; junction bases left unmatched: 4. Germline CDR1 reads MGHRA; CDR2 reads YSYEKL. The CDR3, as DNA: TGCGCCAGCAGCCAGGGACTAGCGGGGGCGCGCTACAATGAGCAGTTCTTC. This sequence encodes CASSQGLAGARYNEQFF.

The V gene is TRBV5-6, the J gene TRBJ2-1, with 9 bases aligning to TRBD1. Germline V gives CDR1 SGHDT, CDR2 YYEEEE. The length of the CDR3 is 15 residues. The ends lost 4 bases at V and 0 bases at J; junction bases unmatched: 2. The CDR3 DNA is TGTGCCAGCAGCCAGGGACAGGGCTCCTACAATGAGCAGTTCTTC. Amino acid sequence: CASSQGQGSYNEQFF.

The chain has TRBV28 and TRBJ1-2, with D unresolved. From germline, CDR1 is MDHEN and CDR2 SYDVKM. This CDR3 contains 14 residues. V was shortened by 2 bases and J by 5 bases, with 12 bases between the two germline ends. The DNA of the CDR3 is TGTGCCAGCAGTTTAGCCGGTACTCAATATGGCTACACCTTC. Translated, it gives CASSLAGTQYGYTF.

The chain couples TRBV5-1 to TRBJ1-5; D might be TRBD1 (5 bases). The germline V gene encodes CDR1 SGHRS and CDR2 YFSETQ. The CDR3 totals 14 residues. V was cut by 2 bases and J by 4 bases, with 10 bases left in between. The DNA for the CDR3 is TGCGCCAGCAGCTTAGGAGGGGAAAATCAGCCCCAGCATTTT. Translated: CASSLGGENQPQHF.

V usage is TRBV13 and J usage is TRBJ1-5, with D possibly being TRBD1 (5 bases). The germline V gene encodes CDR1 PRHDT and CDR2 FYEKMQ (reference sequence). The CDR3 contains 15 residues. Trimming stripped 3 bases from V and 3 bases from J, with 12 bases between. CDR3 nucleotide sequence: TGTGCCAGCAGCTTGGGGCAGGGACCCAATCAGCCCCAGCATTTT. This gives the protein CASSLGQGPNQPQHF.

This clone was observed a single time. The gene calls are TRBV14 and TRBJ2-1; no clear D gene. The ends were cut back, 6 bases at V and 6 bases at J, with 9 bases in the middle. The germline V gene has CDR1 SGHDN and CDR2 FVKESK. This CDR3 comprises 12 residues. CDR3 loop: CASSLVGNEQFF. The DNA for the CDR3 is TGTGCCAGCAGTTTAGTGGGCAATGAGCAGTTCTTC.

The chain couples TRBV3-1 (or the pseudogene TRBV3-2) to TRBJ2-5, with a tentative D call TRBD2 (6 bases). CDR1 and CDR2 from the germline V gene are LGHDT and YNNKEL (reference sequence). The V gene lost 4 bases and the J gene lost 5 bases, with 14 bases spanning the gap. The CDR3 sequence is 14 residues long. The CDR3, as DNA: TGTGCCAGCAGCCCCGGAGGGCTGCGGGAGACCCAGTACTTC. Translated, it gives CASSPGGLRETQYF.

The chain links TRBV19 to TRBJ1-2; D is undetermined. Trimming took off 5 bases at V and 1 base at J, with 5 bases between the two ends. CDR1 is LNHDA and CDR2 is SQIVND in the germline V gene (reference sequence). The CDR3 extends over 12 amino acids. CDR3 loop: CASSPFNYGYTF. Here the CDR3 DNA reads TGTGCCAGTAGTCCCTTTAACTATGGCTACACCTTC.